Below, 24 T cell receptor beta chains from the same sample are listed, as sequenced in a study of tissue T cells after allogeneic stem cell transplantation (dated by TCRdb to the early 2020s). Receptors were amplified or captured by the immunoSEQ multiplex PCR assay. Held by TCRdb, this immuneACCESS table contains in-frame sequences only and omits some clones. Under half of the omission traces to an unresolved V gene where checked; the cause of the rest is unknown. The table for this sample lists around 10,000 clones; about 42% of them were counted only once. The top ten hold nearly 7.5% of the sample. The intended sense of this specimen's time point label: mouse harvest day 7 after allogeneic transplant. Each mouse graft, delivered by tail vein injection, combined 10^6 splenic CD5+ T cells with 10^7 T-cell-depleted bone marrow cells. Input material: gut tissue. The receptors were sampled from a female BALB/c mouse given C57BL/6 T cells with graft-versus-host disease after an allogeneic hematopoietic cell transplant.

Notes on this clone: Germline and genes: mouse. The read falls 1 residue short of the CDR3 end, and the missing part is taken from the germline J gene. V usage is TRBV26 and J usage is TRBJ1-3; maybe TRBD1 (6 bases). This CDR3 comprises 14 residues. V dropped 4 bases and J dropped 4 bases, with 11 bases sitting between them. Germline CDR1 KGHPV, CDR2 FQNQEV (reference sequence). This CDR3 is CASSPTGMGNTLYF. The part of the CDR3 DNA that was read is TGTGCCAGCAGTCCCACAGGGATGGGAAATACGCTCTAT.

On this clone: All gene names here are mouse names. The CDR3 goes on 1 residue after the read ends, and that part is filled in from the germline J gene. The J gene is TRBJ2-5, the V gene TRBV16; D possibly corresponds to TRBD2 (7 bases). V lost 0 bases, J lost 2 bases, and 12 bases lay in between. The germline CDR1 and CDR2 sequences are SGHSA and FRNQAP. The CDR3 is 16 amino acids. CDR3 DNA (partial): TGTGCAAGCAGCTTAGATAGAGGGGGGGGCCAAGACACCCAGTAC. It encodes CASSLDRGGGQDTQY. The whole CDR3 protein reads CASSLDRGGGQDTQYF.

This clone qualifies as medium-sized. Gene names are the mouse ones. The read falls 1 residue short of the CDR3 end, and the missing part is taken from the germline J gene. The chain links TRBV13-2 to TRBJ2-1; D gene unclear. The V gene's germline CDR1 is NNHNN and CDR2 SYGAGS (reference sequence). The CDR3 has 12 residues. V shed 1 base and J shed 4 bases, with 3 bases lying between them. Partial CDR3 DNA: TGTGCCAGCGGTGATTTGTATGCTGAGCAGTTC. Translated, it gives CASGDLYAEQF. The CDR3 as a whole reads CASGDLYAEQFF.

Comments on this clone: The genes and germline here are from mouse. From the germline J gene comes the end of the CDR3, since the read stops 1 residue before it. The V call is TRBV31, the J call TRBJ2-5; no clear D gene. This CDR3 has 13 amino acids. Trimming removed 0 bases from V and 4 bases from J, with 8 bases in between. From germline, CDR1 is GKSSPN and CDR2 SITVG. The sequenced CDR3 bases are TGTGCCTGGAGTCTGTTGGGAAAAGACACCCAGTAC. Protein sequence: CAWSLLGKDTQY. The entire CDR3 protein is CAWSLLGKDTQYF.

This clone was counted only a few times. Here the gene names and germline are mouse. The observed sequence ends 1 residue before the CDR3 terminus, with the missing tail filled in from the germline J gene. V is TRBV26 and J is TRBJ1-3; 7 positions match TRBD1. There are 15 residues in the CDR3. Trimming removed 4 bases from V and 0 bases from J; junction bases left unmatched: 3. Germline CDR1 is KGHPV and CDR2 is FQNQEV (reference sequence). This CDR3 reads CASSPRTGSGNTLYF. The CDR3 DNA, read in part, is TGTGCCAGCAGTCCCCGGACAGGTTCTGGAAATACGCTCTAT.

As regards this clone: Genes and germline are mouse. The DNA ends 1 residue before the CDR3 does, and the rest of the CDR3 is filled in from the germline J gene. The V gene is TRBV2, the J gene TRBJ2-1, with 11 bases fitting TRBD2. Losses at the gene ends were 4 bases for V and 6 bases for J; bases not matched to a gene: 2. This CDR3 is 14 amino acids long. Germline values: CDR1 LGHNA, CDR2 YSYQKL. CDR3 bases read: TGTGCCAGCAGCCGCGGGACTGGGGGTGCTGAGCAGTTC. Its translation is CASSRGTGGAEQF. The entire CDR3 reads CASSRGTGGAEQFF.

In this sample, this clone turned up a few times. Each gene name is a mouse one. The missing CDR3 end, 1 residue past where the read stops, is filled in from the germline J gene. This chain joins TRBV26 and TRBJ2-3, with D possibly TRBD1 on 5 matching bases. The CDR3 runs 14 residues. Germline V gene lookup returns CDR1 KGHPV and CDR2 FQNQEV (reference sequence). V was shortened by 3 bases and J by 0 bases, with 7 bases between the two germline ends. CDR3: CASSLDSSAETLYF. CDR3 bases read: TGTGCCAGCAGTCTCGACAGTAGTGCAGAAACGCTGTAT.

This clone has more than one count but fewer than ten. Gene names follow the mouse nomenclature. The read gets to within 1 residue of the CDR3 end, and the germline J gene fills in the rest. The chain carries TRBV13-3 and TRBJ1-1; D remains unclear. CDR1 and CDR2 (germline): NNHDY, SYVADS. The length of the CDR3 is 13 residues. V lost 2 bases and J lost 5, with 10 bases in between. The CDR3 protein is CASSEGQLTEVFF. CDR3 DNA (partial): TGTGCCAGCAGTGAAGGGCAATTAACAGAAGTCTTC.

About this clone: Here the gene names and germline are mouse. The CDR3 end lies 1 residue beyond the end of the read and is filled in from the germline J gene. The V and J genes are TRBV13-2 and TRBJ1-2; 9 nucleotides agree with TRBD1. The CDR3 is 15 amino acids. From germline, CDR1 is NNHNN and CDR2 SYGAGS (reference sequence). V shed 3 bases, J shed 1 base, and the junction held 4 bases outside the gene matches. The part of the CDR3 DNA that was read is TGTGCCAGCGGTGGCCCGGGACAGGGAAACTCCGACTACACC. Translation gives CASGGPGQGNSDYT. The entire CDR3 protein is CASGGPGQGNSDYTF.

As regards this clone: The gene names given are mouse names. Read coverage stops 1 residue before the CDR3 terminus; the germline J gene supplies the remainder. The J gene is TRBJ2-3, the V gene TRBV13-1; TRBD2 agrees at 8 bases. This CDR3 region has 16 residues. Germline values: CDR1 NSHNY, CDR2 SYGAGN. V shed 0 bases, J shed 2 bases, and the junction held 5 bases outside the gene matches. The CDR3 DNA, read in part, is TGTGCCAGCAGTGATGATTGGGGGGGGACTGCAGAAACGCTGTAT. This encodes CASSDDWGGTAETLY. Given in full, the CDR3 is CASSDDWGGTAETLYF.

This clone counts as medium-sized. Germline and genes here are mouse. CDR3 DNA, as far as it was read: TGTGCCTGGAGTCTCCAGGGGGCCCGCGAAAGATTATTT. This sequence encodes CAWSLQGARERLF. The full CDR3 reads CAWSLQGARERLFF. The chain employs TRBV31 and TRBJ1-4; 8 bases match TRBD1. With the read ending 1 residue before the CDR3 end, the germline J gene is used to fill in that end. There are 14 residues in the CDR3. Trimming cost V 0 bases and J 7 bases; bases outside gene matches: 4. Germline V gene sequence: CDR1 GKSSPN, CDR2 SITVG.

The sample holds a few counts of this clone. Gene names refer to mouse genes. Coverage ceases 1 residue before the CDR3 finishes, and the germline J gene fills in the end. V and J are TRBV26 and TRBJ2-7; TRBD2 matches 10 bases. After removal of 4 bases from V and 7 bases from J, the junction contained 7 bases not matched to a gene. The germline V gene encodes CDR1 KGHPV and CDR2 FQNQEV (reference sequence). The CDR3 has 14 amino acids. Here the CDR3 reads CASSPLGGRGEQYF. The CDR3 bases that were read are TGTGCCAGCAGTCCTCTGGGGGGGCGAGGGGAACAGTAC.

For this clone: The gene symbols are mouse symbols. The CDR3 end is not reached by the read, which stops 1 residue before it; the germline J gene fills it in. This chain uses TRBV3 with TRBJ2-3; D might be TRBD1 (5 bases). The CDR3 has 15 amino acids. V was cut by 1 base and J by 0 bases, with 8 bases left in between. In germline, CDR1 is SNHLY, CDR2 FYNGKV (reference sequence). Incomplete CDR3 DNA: TGTGCCAGCAGCTTAGAGGGGAGGAGTGCAGAAACGCTGTAT. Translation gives CASSLEGRSAETLY. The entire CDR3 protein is CASSLEGRSAETLYF.

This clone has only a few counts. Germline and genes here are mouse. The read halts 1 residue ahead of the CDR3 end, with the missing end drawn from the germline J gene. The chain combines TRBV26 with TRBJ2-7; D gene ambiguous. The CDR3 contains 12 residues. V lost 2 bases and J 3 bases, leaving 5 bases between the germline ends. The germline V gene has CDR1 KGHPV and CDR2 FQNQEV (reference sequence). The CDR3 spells CASSLNNYEQYF. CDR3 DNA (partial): TGTGCCAGCAGTCTGAACAACTATGAACAGTAC. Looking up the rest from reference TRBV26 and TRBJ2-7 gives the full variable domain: NSKVIQTPRYLVKGQGQKAKMRCIPEKGHPVVFWYQQNKNNEFKFLINFQNQEVLQQIDMTEKRFSAECPSNSPCSLEIQSSEAGDSALYLCASSLNNYEQYFGPGTRLTVL.

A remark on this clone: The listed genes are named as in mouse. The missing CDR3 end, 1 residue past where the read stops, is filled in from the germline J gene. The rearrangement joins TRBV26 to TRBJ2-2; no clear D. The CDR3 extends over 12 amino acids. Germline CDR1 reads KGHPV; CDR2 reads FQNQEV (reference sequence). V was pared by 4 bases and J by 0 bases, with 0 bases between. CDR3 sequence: CASSPNTGQLYF. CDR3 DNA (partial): TGTGCCAGCAGTCCAAACACCGGGCAGCTCTAC.

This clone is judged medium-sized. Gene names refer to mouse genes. This CDR3 reads CASSGLGDQDTQYF. The CDR3 DNA, read in part, is TGTGCCAGCAGCGGACTGGGGGACCAAGACACCCAGTAC. The V gene is TRBV4, the J gene TRBJ2-5; 10 nucleotides match TRBD2. From the germline J gene comes the end of the CDR3, since the read stops 1 residue before it. This CDR3 contains 14 residues. CDR1 and CDR2 (germline): LGHDT, YNNKQL (reference sequence). V was clipped by 5 bases and J by 1 base; unmatched bases: 0.

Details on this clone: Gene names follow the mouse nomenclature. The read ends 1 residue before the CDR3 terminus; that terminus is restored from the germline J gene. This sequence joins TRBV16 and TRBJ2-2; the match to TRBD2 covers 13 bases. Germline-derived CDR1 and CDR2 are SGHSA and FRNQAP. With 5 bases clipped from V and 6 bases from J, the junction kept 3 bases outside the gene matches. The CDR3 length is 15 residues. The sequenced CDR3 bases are TGTGCAAGCAGCCAGGACTGGGGGGGCGCCGGGCAGCTCTAC. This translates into CASSQDWGGAGQLY. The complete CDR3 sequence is CASSQDWGGAGQLYF.

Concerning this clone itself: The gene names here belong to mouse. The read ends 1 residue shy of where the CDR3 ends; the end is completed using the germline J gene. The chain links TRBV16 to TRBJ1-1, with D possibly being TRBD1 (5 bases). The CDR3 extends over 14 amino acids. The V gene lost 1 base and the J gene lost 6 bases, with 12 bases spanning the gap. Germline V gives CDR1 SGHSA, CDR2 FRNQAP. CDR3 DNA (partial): TGTGCAAGCAGCTTAGTTAGGGGAAGGGCAGAAGTCTTC. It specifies CASSLVRGRAEVF. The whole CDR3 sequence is CASSLVRGRAEVFF.

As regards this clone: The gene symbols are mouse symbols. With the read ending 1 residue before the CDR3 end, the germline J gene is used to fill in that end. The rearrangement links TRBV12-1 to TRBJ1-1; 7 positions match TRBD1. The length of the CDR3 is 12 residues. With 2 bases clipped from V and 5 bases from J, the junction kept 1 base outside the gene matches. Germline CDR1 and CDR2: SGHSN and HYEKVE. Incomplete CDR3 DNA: TGTGCCAGCTCTCGGGGACAGACAGAAGTCTTC. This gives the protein CASSRGQTEVF. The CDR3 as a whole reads CASSRGQTEVFF.

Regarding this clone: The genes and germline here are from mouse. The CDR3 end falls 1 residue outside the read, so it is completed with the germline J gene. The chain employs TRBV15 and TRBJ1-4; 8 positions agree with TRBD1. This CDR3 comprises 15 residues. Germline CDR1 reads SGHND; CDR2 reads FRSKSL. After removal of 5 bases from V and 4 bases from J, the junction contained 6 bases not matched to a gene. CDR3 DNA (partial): TGTGCCAGCAGTCGACAGGGGCCGGTCAACGAAAGATTATTT. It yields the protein CASSRQGPVNERLF. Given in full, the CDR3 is CASSRQGPVNERLFF.

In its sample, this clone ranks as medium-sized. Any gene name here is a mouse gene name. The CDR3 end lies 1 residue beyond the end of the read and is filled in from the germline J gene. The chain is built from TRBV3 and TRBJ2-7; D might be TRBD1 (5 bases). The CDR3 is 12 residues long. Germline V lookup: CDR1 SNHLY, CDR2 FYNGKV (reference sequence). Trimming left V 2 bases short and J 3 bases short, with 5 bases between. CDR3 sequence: CASSLRGYEQYF. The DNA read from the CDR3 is TGTGCCAGCAGCTTAAGGGGCTATGAACAGTAC.

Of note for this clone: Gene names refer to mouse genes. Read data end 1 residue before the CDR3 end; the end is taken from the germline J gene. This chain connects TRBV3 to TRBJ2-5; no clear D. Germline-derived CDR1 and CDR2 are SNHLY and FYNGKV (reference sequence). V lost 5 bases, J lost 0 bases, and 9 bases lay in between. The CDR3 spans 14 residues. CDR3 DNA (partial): TGTGCCAGCAGCCCGTGGAATAACCAAGACACCCAGTAC. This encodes CASSPWNNQDTQY. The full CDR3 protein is CASSPWNNQDTQYF.

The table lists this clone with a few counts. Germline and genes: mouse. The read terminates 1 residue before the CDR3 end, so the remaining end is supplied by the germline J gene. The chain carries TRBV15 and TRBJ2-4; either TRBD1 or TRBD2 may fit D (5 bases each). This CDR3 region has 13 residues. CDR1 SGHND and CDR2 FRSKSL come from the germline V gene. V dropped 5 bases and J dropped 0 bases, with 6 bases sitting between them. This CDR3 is CASSGDSQNTLYF. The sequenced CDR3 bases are TGTGCCAGCAGTGGGGACAGTCAAAACACCTTGTAC.

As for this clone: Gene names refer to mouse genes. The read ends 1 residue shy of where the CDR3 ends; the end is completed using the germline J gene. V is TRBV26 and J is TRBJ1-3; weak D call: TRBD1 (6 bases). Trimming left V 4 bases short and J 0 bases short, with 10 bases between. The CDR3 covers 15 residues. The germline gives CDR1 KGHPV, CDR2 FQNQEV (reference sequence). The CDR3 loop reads CASSPGHPSGNTLYF. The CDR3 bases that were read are TGTGCCAGCAGTCCGGGACACCCTTCTGGAAATACGCTCTAT.